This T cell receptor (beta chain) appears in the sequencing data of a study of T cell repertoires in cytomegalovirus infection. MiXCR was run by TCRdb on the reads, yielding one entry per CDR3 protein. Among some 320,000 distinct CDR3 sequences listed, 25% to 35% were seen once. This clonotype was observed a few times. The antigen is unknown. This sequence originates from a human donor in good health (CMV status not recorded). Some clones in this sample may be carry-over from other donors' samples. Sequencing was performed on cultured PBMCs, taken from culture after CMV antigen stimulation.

CDR3 nucleotides: TGTGCCAGCAGCTTATCAGCGGGAGGGCGTGGAGCTGAGCAGTTCTTC. Protein sequence: CASSLSAGGRGAEQFF. The chain couples TRBV7-8 to TRBJ2-1; 10 bases align to TRBD2. Unmatched junction bases numbered 10, after V lost 2 bases and J lost 9 bases. Per germline, CDR1 SGHVS and CDR2 FQNEAQ. CDR3 size: 16 residues.